The source of this T cell receptor beta chain is a study of cytomegalovirus exposure and HLA in healthy donors. Method: immunoSEQ multiplex PCR; TCRdb's copy keeps in-frame clones and lacks some. The sample yields roughly 150,000 clones, 70% to 90% seen once. CDR1 is SGHNT and CDR2 is YYREEE in the germline V gene (reference sequence). The CDR3 loop spans 15 amino acids. V was clipped by 4 bases and J by 1 base, with 11 bases between them. The V gene is TRBV5-4, the J gene TRBJ2-2; D possibly corresponds to TRBD1 (6 bases). This TCR derives from a man between 18 and 29 years old in good health and CMV-seronegative. Sequencing was carried out using PBMCs. The CDR3 is CASSVRDKNTGELFF. DNA of the CDR3: TGTGCCAGCAGCGTCCGGGACAAGAACACCGGGGAGCTGTTTTTT.